This TCR beta chain comes out of a study of T-cell reconstitution after alpha-beta-depleted transplantation in children. Broader study findings: T-cell counts and diversity at one year following transplant were attributed mainly to newly produced T cells.

This clonotype was detected ten times or more. The target antigen is unknown. The V segment lost 2 bases and the J segment 2 bases; nucleotides outside the gene matches: 10. This CDR3 has 17 residues. Germline V gene lookup returns CDR1 MNHEY and CDR2 SVGAGI. Library preparation (for TCRbeta) was performed with unique molecular identifiers. TCRdb re-analysed the PCR reads in MiXCR, keeping a single row per CDR3 protein. The table has roughly 100,000 distinct CDR3 sequences, about 5.6% seen once. The starting material was PBMCs, mostly from graft donor cells, obtained 60 days after TCRalphabeta/CD19-depleted stem cell transplant. The V call is TRBV6-5, the J call TRBJ2-7, with 9 nucleotides matching TRBD1. The receptor's source is a female patient aged 2-15 years who had a stem cell transplant for Fanconi anemia, so the T cells may come from the graft donor. The CDR3 region has the DNA TGTGCCAGCAGTTACACCCCTTCCGGGACAGGGCCCTACGAGCAGTACTTC. Amino acid sequence: CASSYTPSGTGPYEQYF.